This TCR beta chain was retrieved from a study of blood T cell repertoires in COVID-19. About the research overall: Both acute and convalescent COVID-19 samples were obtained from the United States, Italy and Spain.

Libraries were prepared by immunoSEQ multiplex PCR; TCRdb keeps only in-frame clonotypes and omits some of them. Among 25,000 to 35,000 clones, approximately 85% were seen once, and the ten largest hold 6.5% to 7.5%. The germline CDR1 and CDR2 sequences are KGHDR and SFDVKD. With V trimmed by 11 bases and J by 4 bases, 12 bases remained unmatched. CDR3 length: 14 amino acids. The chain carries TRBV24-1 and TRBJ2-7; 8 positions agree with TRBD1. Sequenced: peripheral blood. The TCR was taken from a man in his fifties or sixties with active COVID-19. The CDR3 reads CANNFSRGPYEQYF. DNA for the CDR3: TGTGCCAACAACTTTTCCAGGGGGCCTTACGAGCAGTACTTC.